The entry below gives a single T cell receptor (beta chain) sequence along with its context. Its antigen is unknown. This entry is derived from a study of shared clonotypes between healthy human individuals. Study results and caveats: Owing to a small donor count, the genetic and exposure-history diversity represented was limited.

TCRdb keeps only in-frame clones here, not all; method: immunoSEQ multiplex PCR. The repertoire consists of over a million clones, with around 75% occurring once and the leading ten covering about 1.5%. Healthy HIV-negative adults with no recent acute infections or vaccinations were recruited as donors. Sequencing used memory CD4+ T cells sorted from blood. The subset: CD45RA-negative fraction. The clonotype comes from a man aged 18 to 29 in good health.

The CDR3 region is CASSDRLAVNEQFF. In nucleotides, the CDR3 is TGTGCCAGCAGTGATAGACTAGCGGTTAATGAGCAGTTCTTC. This chain uses TRBV7-8 with TRBJ2-1; TRBD2 aligns across 9 bases. The J segment lost 7 bases and the V segment lost 6 bases, leaving 7 bases of the junction unmatched. CDR3 size: 14 residues. CDR1 SGHVS and CDR2 FQNEAQ come from the germline V gene.